The 10 T cell receptor beta chains below come from one sample, sequenced in a study of blood T cell repertoires in COVID-19. The repertoire was sequenced with immunoSEQ multiplex PCR; TCRdb's copy has only in-frame clones and lacks some. The sample shows approximately 150,000 clones, around three quarters of them seen only once. Material: peripheral blood. These receptors all stem from a man in his fifties with active or convalescent COVID-19.

The gene calls are TRBV4-1 and TRBJ2-7; tentatively, D is TRBD1 (5 bases). CDR1 is MGHRA, CDR2 YSYEKL, per germline. The CDR3 runs 14 residues. Trimming removed 0 bases from V and 0 bases from J, with 6 bases in between. Here the CDR3 reads CASSQEGVSYEQYF. The DNA of the CDR3 is TGCGCCAGCAGCCAAGAAGGGGTCTCCTACGAGCAGTACTTC.

The V and J genes are TRBV6-5 and TRBJ2-7; tentative D call: TRBD1 (5 bases). The germline V gene encodes CDR1 MNHEY and CDR2 SVGAGI. With 2 bases removed from V and 2 bases from J, the gap between germline ends came to 10 bases. The CDR3 covers 14 residues. The CDR3 coding sequence is TGTGCCAGCAGTTACCAGACAGCAACCTACGAGCAGTACTTC. It yields the protein CASSYQTATYEQYF.

The V call is TRBV5-6, the J call TRBJ1-1, with 10 bases fitting TRBD1. The CDR3 has 14 residues. Germline-derived CDR1 and CDR2 are SGHDT and YYEEEE. The trim removed 3 bases at V and 10 bases at J, leaving 9 bases unmatched. The CDR3 loop reads CASSYTTGGTVAFF. CDR3 DNA sequence: TGTGCCAGCAGCTACACGACAGGGGGCACCGTAGCTTTCTTT.

The rearrangement links TRBV10-1 to TRBJ1-6, with TRBD1 identical over 7 bases. The length of the CDR3 is 15 residues. Trimming removed 7 bases from V and 11 bases from J; junction bases left unmatched: 14. In germline, CDR1 is WNHNN, CDR2 SYGVQD (reference sequence). The chain's CDR3 is CASIRTGSHTTPLHF. The CDR3 DNA reads TGCGCCAGCATAAGGACAGGCAGTCATACGACACCCCTCCACTTT.

The V call is TRBV5-6, the J call TRBJ2-3; 9 positions match TRBD1. Germline V gene sequence: CDR1 SGHDT, CDR2 YYEEEE. The CDR3 runs 15 residues. The V gene end was trimmed by 4 bases and the J gene end by 6 bases; junction bases not matched to a gene: 9. CDR3 sequence: CASSPWDREYDTQYF. The CDR3 nucleotides are TGTGCCAGCAGCCCTTGGGACAGGGAATATGATACGCAGTATTTT.

The chain uses TRBV10-3 and TRBJ2-7; 9 bases align to TRBD1. V dropped 6 bases and J dropped 2; count of bases not matched to a gene: 5. Per germline, CDR1 ENHRY and CDR2 SYGVKD. The length of the CDR3 is 14 residues. In nucleotides, the CDR3 is TGTGCCATCAGACCGGGACAGGGCGCCTACGAGCAGTACTTC. Amino acid sequence: CAIRPGQGAYEQYF.

CDR3 amino acids: CASSQEWRGNYEQYF. DNA for the CDR3: TGTGCCAGCAGCCAAGAGTGGCGGGGGAACTACGAGCAGTACTTC. J is TRBJ2-7 and V is TRBV14; 7 bases line up with TRBD2. This CDR3 contains 15 residues. J was trimmed by 3 bases and V by 0 bases; bases with no gene match: 5. Germline V lookup: CDR1 SGHDN, CDR2 FVKESK. Combining the CDR3 with reference TRBV14 and TRBJ2-7 gives the whole variable domain EAGVTQFPSHSVIEKGQTVTLRCDPISGHDNLYWYRRVMGKEIKFLLHFVKESKQDESGMPNNRFLAERTGGTYSTLKVQPAELEDSGVYFCASSQEWRGNYEQYFGPGTRLTVT.

The rearrangement links TRBV7-6 to TRBJ1-6; D not certain. Per germline, CDR1 SGHVS and CDR2 FNYEAQ. The CDR3 is 13 residues long. With 0 bases removed from V and 8 bases from J, the gap between germline ends came to 5 bases. The CDR3 protein is CASSLAEDSPLHF. The CDR3 nucleotides read TGTGCCAGCAGCTTAGCGGAGGATTCACCCCTCCACTTT.

This chain uses TRBV10-3 with TRBJ2-3, with D tentatively TRBD2 (6 bases). V lost 7 bases, J lost 1 base, and 12 bases lay in between. In germline, CDR1 is ENHRY, CDR2 SYGVKD. The CDR3 covers 14 residues. CDR3 residues: CAITRDLGTDTQYF. The DNA for the CDR3 is TGTGCCATCACCCGGGACTTAGGCACAGATACGCAGTATTTT.

V usage is TRBV9 and J usage is TRBJ2-7, with TRBD1 identical over 9 bases. This CDR3 is built from 17 residues. Germline assignment: CDR1 SGDLS and CDR2 YYNGEE. The V and J ends lost 0 bases and 4 bases, in that order; junction bases with no gene match: 11. CDR3 sequence reads: CASSVGRGTGGRYEQYF. The CDR3 coding sequence is TGTGCCAGCAGCGTAGGAAGGGGAACAGGGGGCCGGTACGAGCAGTACTTC. Using reference TRBV9 and TRBJ2-7 for the parts outside the CDR3, the full variable domain is DSGVTQTPKHLITATGQRVTLRCSPRSGDLSVYWYQQSLDQGLQFLIQYYNGEERAKGNILERFSAQQFPDLHSELNLSSLELGDSALYFCASSVGRGTGGRYEQYFGPGTRLTVT.